This T cell receptor (beta chain) derives from a study of blood T cell repertoires in COVID-19. On the study more broadly: Collection of acute and convalescent COVID-19 samples took place in the United States, Italy and Spain.

Trimming cost V 8 bases and J 4 bases; bases outside gene matches: 8. The CDR3 covers 13 residues. CDR1 and CDR2 from the germline V gene are SEHNR and FQNEAQ (reference sequence). This clone was found a few times. TCRdb's table, derived via immunoSEQ multiplex PCR, lists solely in-frame clones and lacks some. Altogether about 150,000 clones are present, about four fifths being singletons, with the ten largest covering under 2.5%. The sample consisted of peripheral blood. This TCR was recovered from a man in his 70s with acute or convalescent COVID-19. The chain joins TRBV7-9 to TRBJ2-7, with 7 bases lining up with TRBD2. The CDR3, as DNA: TGTGCCAGCTCCCCTTTGGGGGGGTACGAGCAGTACTTC. This codes for CASSPLGGYEQYF.